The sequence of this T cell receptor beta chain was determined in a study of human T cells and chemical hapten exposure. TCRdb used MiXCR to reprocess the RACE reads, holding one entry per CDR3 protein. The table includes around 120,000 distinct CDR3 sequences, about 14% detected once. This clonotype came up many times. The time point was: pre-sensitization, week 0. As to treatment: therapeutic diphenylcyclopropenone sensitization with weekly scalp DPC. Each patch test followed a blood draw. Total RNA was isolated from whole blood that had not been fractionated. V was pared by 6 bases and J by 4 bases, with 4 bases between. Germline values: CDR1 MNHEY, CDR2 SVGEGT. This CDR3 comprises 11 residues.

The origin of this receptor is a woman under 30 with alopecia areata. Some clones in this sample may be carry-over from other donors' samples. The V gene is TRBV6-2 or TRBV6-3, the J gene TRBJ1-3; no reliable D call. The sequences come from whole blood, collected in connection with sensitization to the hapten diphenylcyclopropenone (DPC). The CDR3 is CASSWGNTIYF. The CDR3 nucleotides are TGTGCCAGCAGCTGGGGAAACACCATATATTTT.